This TCR beta chain was recorded in a study of OX40 agonist ivuxolimab in advanced cancers. Data came from immunoSEQ multiplex PCR; TCRdb stores just in-frame clones and leaves some out. The repertoire includes about 54,000 clones, about 90% of them detected once, and about 3.3% sits in the top ten. The V gene's germline CDR1 is ENHRY and CDR2 SYGVKD. The CDR3 is 17 amino acids. V shed 3 bases, J shed 9 bases, and the junction held 14 bases outside the gene matches. The rearrangement joins TRBV10-3 to TRBJ2-1, with TRBD2 matching 10 bases. The starting material was CD4+ or CD8+ T cells sorted from blood, obtained in a trial of the OX40 agonist ivuxolimab. This TCR derives from an adult with an advanced solid tumor such as melanoma, head and neck, liver or kidney cancer. CDR3 in amino acids: CAISDRMGLAGVAEQFF. CDR3 coding DNA: TGTGCCATCAGTGACCGGATGGGGCTAGCGGGGGTTGCTGAGCAGTTCTTC.